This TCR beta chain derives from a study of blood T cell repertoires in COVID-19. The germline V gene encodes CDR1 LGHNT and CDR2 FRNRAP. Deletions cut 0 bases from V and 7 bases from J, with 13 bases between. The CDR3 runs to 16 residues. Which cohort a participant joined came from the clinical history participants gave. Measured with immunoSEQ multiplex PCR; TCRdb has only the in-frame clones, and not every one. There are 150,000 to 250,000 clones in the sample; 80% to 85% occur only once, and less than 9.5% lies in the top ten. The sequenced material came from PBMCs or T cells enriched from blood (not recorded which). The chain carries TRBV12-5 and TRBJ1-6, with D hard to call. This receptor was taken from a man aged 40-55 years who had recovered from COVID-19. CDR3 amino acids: CASGLVPSGSNSPLHF. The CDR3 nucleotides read TGTGCTAGTGGTTTGGTACCGTCGGGAAGCAATTCACCCCTCCACTTT.